Included here is one T cell receptor beta chain sequence, with context. There are many counts of this clonotype. The antigen it recognizes is unknown. No base qualities exist here, and no much larger clone lies one base off it. The data were produced on an Illumina HiSeq 2500. Quantitative 5'-RACE with molecular barcodes was used to prepare TCR beta libraries. The study's own analysis went as follows. A new computational method, built on a probabilistic model of VDJ rearrangement, was used to identify disease-linked TCR variants. TCRdb took the public reads, trimmed them with fastp at Q25, ran MiXCR for clone calling and kept in-frame beta chains. Merged by CDR3 protein, the rows form single entries marked with the most common genes and DNA. The V and J calls here are based on TCRdb, not the publication. The sample table records about 44,000 distinct CDR3 sequences; about 10% of these occur just once. The top ten clones comprise over 1.1% of the sample.

The data were taken from a study of CD8 T cells in ankylosing spondylitis (dated by TCRdb to about 2017). Concerning the study at large: T cell receptor beta repertoires were profiled in healthy donors and ankylosing spondylitis patients so that disease-linked TCR variants could be found. Samples of peripheral blood were taken, and for ankylosing spondylitis patients, synovial fluid was collected as well. The full study cohort was made up of 25 ankylosing spondylitis patients and approximately 100 healthy donors. Study-wide conclusions, independent of this receptor: Some TCR beta motif variants had previously been reported in synovial fluid and blood of reactive arthritis patients, which suggested common disease-initiation mechanisms. In peripheral blood, the disease-linked clones were found at relatively low frequencies and had a CD8+ phenotype. A TCR beta motif of fewer than 10 highly homologous amino acid variants appeared characteristic of blood from ankylosing spondylitis patients. The disease-linked clones were reported to be significantly enriched in matched synovial fluid samples from ankylosing spondylitis patients.

Trimming removed 4 bases from V and 7 bases from J, leaving 11 bases between the germline ends. The germline V gene sets CDR1 to SGHRS and CDR2 to YFSETQ. Including cysteine and phenylalanine, the CDR3 has 13 amino acids. Left in the record is the CDR3 DNA by itself, 39 bases read in frame from the first base. In this chain, TRBV5-1 is recombined with TRBJ2-2; the D gene is not confidently resolved. Sequencing was carried out using blood, either unsorted or a sorted T cell fraction (not recorded which). This TCR derives from a male donor with ankylosing spondylitis or in good health (not recorded which). The CDR3 region: CASSLDPDGELFF. The nucleotides read TGCGCCAGCAGCCTGGACCCAGACGGGGAGCTGTTTTTT.